The TCR beta chain under discussion was sequenced for a study of beta chain features in type 1 diabetes. CDR1 and CDR2 (germline): MNHEY, SMNVEV (reference sequence). The CDR3 totals 15 residues. The V gene end was trimmed by 6 bases and the J gene end by 5 bases; junction bases not matched to a gene: 8. Study-wide points: Moderate yet significant TCRB CDR3 shortening was seen in Type 1 diabetes patients in all four CD4+ subsets. Type 1 diabetes patients showed fewer insertions and more deletions at VDJ junctions. Compared to healthy donors, patients appeared to have naive, central memory and Treg TCRB repertoires that were more alike. There was no resolution here of whether HLA type influences TCRB rearrangement.

Sorting of CD4+ naive, central memory, regulatory and stem cell-like memory cells was performed via CD45RO/CCR7/CD25/CD127/CD95/CD27. Regarding this clone: The target antigen is unknown.

The sequenced template was cDNA made from the entire isolated RNA. Method: immunoSEQ multiplex PCR; TCRdb's copy keeps in-frame clones and lacks some. The sample lists some 660,000 clones; about an eighth were seen once. The genes are TRBV27 and TRBJ1-1; 11 bases fit TRBD1. Sequenced sample: naive CD4+ T cells from blood. The origin of this receptor is a man in his late teens or twenties with type 1 diabetes. The CDR3 DNA follows: TGTGCCAGCAGCCCTGGGGACAGGGGGTTAACTGAAGCTTTCTTT. It encodes CASSPGDRGLTEAFF.